The 23 T cell receptor beta chains presented below share a single source sample, sequenced in a study of PD-L1 blockade in urothelial cancer. Regarding time point: pretreatment peripheral blood. Measured with immunoSEQ multiplex PCR; TCRdb has only the in-frame clones, and not every one. The profile shows approximately 100,000 clones, roughly 90% of them singletons. Sequences were derived from PBMCs, sampled around atezolizumab (anti-PD-L1) treatment. The receptor source for this set is a woman aged 80 or over with urothelial cancer.

CDR3 protein: CACTQDTSYEQYF. CDR3 coding DNA: TGTGCCTGCACCCAGGACACCTCCTACGAGCAGTACTTC. The chain has TRBV30 and TRBJ2-7, with D possibly matching TRBD1 (5 bases). V lost 6 bases to trimming and J lost 0 bases, with 12 bases between them. The germline gives CDR1 GTSNPN, CDR2 SVGIG (reference sequence). This CDR3 region has 13 residues.

V usage is TRBV19 and J usage is TRBJ2-7; the D gene is possibly TRBD1 (6 bases). Germline CDR1 is LNHDA and CDR2 is SQIVND (reference sequence). This CDR3 is 14 amino acids long. The V and J ends lost 1 base and 7 bases respectively, with 14 bases between them. Written as DNA, the CDR3 is TGTGCCAGTAGTATAGGGGGGCCCCTATCGGAGCAGTACTTC. Its protein is CASSIGGPLSEQYF.

The V and J genes are TRBV5-6 and TRBJ2-7; TRBD2 is a possible D gene (6 bases). Germline V lookup: CDR1 SGHDT, CDR2 YYEEEE. The CDR3 is made up of 15 amino acids. Trimming removed 2 bases at V and 3 bases at J, with 15 bases between. The CDR3 loop reads CASSLYRGDLYEQYF. The CDR3 bases are TGTGCCAGCAGCTTATATCGCGGGGACCTCTACGAGCAGTACTTC.

The rearrangement links TRBV9 to TRBJ2-1; 10 bases line up with TRBD2. V trimming: 4 bases; J trimming: 8 bases; junction bases outside the gene matches: 12. The CDR3 is 16 amino acids. Germline CDR1 and CDR2: SGDLS and YYNGEE. The CDR3 region is CASSPGLAGVRDEQFF. Here the CDR3 DNA reads TGTGCCAGCAGCCCTGGGCTAGCGGGAGTTCGGGATGAGCAGTTCTTC.

In this sample, this clone turned up once. V gene TRBV5-1 combines with J gene TRBJ2-4; tentative D call: TRBD1 (7 bases). The CDR3 is 15 amino acids. Germline V gene data show CDR1 as SGHRS and CDR2 as YFSETQ. Trimming shortened V by 3 bases and J by 7 bases, and 17 bases separated the two germline ends. The CDR3 here is CASSSHQGGPNIQYF. In nucleotides, the CDR3 is TGCGCCAGCAGCTCTCATCAGGGGGGACCTAACATTCAGTACTTC.

J is TRBJ1-4 and V is TRBV5-4; a weak D match, TRBD1 (5 bases). This CDR3 region has 14 residues. The germline V gene encodes CDR1 SGHNT and CDR2 YYREEE (reference sequence). Trimming removed 4 bases from V and 8 bases from J, with 15 bases in between. The CDR3: CASSEWGEREKLFF. The CDR3 DNA sequence: TGTGCCAGCAGCGAGTGGGGGGAAAGGGAAAAACTGTTTTTT.

The J gene is TRBJ1-1, the V gene TRBV13, with 9 bases aligning to TRBD1. CDR1 PRHDT and CDR2 FYEKMQ come from the germline V gene (reference sequence). With V trimmed by 4 bases and J by 10 bases, 1 base remained unmatched. The CDR3 runs to 11 residues. The CDR3 coding sequence is TGTGCCAGCAGCTGGGACAGGGCAGCTTTCTTT. This gives the protein CASSWDRAAFF.

The chain employs TRBV18 and TRBJ2-1; possibly TRBD1 for D (6 bases). The CDR3 has 15 amino acids. Germline-derived CDR1 and CDR2 are KGHSH and LQKENI. Deletions cut 6 bases from V and 0 bases from J, with 12 bases between. The CDR3, as DNA: TGTGCCAGCTCCCCAGGACAGAGCTCCTACAATGAGCAGTTCTTC. Translation gives CASSPGQSSYNEQFF.

The V and J genes are TRBV25-1 and TRBJ1-1, with D hard to call. V was cut by 8 bases and J by 0 bases, with 10 bases left in between. The germline V gene encodes CDR1 MGHDK and CDR2 SYGVNS. This CDR3 spans 13 amino acids. The CDR3 is CASAAQLNTEAFF. The CDR3 bases are TGTGCCAGCGCCGCACAGTTGAACACTGAAGCTTTCTTT.

The chain joins TRBV11-3 to TRBJ1-1; unclear D gene. The CDR3 extends over 12 amino acids. The V gene lost 8 bases and the J gene lost 4 bases, with 11 bases spanning the gap. Germline lookup yields CDR1 SGHNT and CDR2 YENEEA. Written as DNA, the CDR3 is TGTGCCAGCGGCCCAGGAGGCACTGAAGCTTTCTTT. Protein sequence: CASGPGGTEAFF.

This chain joins TRBV27 and TRBJ1-1; no clear D gene. This CDR3 spans 14 amino acids. The V gene lost 2 bases and the J gene lost 7 bases, with 14 bases spanning the gap. The germline V gene encodes CDR1 MNHEY and CDR2 SMNVEV (reference sequence). Here the CDR3 reads CASSLVRTRVEAFF. The CDR3 DNA sequence: TGTGCCAGCAGTTTAGTTAGAACTCGCGTTGAAGCTTTCTTT.

The gene calls are TRBV11-2 and TRBJ2-2, with 10 bases lining up with TRBD2. The CDR3 loop spans 15 amino acids. Per germline, CDR1 SGHAT and CDR2 FQNNGV. With 1 base clipped from V and 6 bases from J, the junction kept 2 bases outside the gene matches. The CDR3 loop reads CASSLVLAGAGELFF. Here the CDR3 DNA reads TGTGCCAGCAGCTTAGTGCTAGCGGGAGCCGGGGAGCTGTTTTTT. Full variable domain (missing parts from reference TRBV11-2 and TRBJ2-2): EAGVAQSPRYKIIEKRQSVAFWCNPISGHATLYWYQQILGQGPKLLIQFQNNGVVDDSQLPKDRFSAERLKGVDSTLKIQPAKLEDSAVYLCASSLVLAGAGELFFGEGSRLTVL.

This clone was picked up one time. The chain uses TRBV7-8 and TRBJ2-7, with 8 bases that match TRBD2. This CDR3 is built from 15 residues. Looked up from germline, CDR1 is SGHVS and CDR2 is FQNEAQ. The V and J ends lost 1 base and 4 bases, in that order; junction bases with no gene match: 6. DNA of the CDR3: TGTGCCAGCAGCTTAGGCGGTAGCGGGACATACGAGCAGTACTTC. Protein product: CASSLGGSGTYEQYF.

The rearrangement links TRBV28 to TRBJ1-1; D gene ambiguous. V lost 8 bases and J 4 bases, leaving 11 bases between the germline ends. Germline V gives CDR1 MDHEN, CDR2 SYDVKM. The CDR3 is 12 amino acids. CDR3 coding DNA: TGTGCCAGCGGAAGGAGAGCCACTGAAGCTTTCTTT. It codes for CASGRRATEAFF.

This rearrangement joins TRBV28 to TRBJ2-1; D may be TRBD1 (6 bases). From germline, CDR1 is MDHEN and CDR2 SYDVKM. The CDR3 totals 16 residues. The V end was cut by 3 bases, the J end by 4 bases, with 16 bases between. The CDR3 loop reads CASSFGGRGSYNEQFF. The CDR3 DNA reads as TGTGCCAGCAGTTTTGGTGGCAGGGGATCATACAATGAGCAGTTCTTC.

The chain combines TRBV7-9 with TRBJ1-2, with unresolved D. Germline V CDR1 and CDR2: SEHNR, FQNEAQ (reference sequence). The CDR3 consists of 14 residues. V was cut by 5 bases and J by 2 bases, with 12 bases left in between. The CDR3: CASSPSEANYGYTF. Here the CDR3 DNA reads TGTGCCAGCAGCCCGAGTGAAGCGAACTATGGCTACACCTTC. Full variable domain (outside the CDR3, taken from reference TRBV7-9 and TRBJ1-2): DTGVSQNPRHKITKRGQNVTFRCDPISEHNRLYWYRQTLGQGPEFLTYFQNEAQLEKSRLLSDRFSAERPKGSFSTLEIQRTEQGDSAMYLCASSPSEANYGYTFGSGTRLTVV.

The sample holds a few counts of this clone. The V gene is TRBV4-2, the J gene TRBJ2-3, with 16 bases matching TRBD2. V lost 4 bases, J lost 3 bases, and 1 base stayed unmatched. This CDR3 has 16 amino acids. Germline V lookup: CDR1 LGHNA, CDR2 YNFKEQ. The CDR3 protein is CASSPGLAGGTDTQYF. The CDR3 DNA sequence: TGTGCCAGCAGCCCGGGACTAGCGGGAGGGACAGATACGCAGTATTTT.

The V gene is TRBV7-3, the J gene TRBJ1-1; no firm D call. Looked up from germline, CDR1 is SGHTA and CDR2 is FQGTGA. Trimming stripped 0 bases from V and 3 bases from J, with 8 bases between. The CDR3 totals 14 residues. CDR3 sequence: CASSLTGSYTEAFF. In DNA, the CDR3 is TGTGCCAGCAGCTTAACGGGCAGCTACACTGAAGCTTTCTTT.

The chain combines TRBV4-1 with TRBJ1-4, with D perhaps TRBD1 (5 bases). The V gene lost 0 bases and the J gene lost 7 bases, with 21 bases spanning the gap. Per germline, CDR1 MGHRA and CDR2 YSYEKL. The CDR3 extends over 18 amino acids. The CDR3 protein is CASSQDNPQDYGPEKLFF. The CDR3 nucleotides read TGCGCCAGCAGCCAAGATAACCCACAGGACTACGGACCTGAAAAACTGTTTTTT.

The rearrangement joins TRBV18 to TRBJ2-7, with D perhaps TRBD1 (5 bases). The CDR3 extends over 16 amino acids. Per the germline V gene, CDR1 is KGHSH and CDR2 is LQKENI. Trimming cost V 2 bases and J 9 bases, with 23 bases left between them. The CDR3 reads CASSPRGRTPATGQYF. Written as DNA, the CDR3 is TGTGCCAGCTCACCAAGGGGCCGGACCCCCGCTACTGGGCAGTACTTC.

The chain carries TRBV5-5 and TRBJ1-2, with D possibly being TRBD1 (6 bases). Germline CDR1 SGHKS, CDR2 YYEKEE (reference sequence). The CDR3 covers 16 residues. V lost 1 base and J 8 bases, leaving 21 bases between the germline ends. The CDR3 nucleotides read TGTGCCAGCAGCTTGATCTTAGGGGACACAGCACGGGGCTACACCTTC. Translation gives CASSLILGDTARGYTF.

The chain is built from TRBV7-9 and TRBJ2-2, with 8 bases fitting TRBD2. The CDR3 is 16 residues long. Germline-derived CDR1 and CDR2 are SEHNR and FQNEAQ (reference sequence). With 2 bases clipped from V and 6 bases from J, the junction kept 8 bases outside the gene matches. For the CDR3, the DNA is TGTGCCAGCAGCTTACTGAGCGGGAGAGGGGCCGGGGAGCTGTTTTTT. Its protein product is CASSLLSGRGAGELFF.

The chain is built from TRBV2 and TRBJ2-1; the match to TRBD1 covers 8 bases. Germline CDR1 reads SNHLY; CDR2 reads FYNNEI. V lost 4 bases and J lost 6; bases outside the gene matches: 5. This CDR3 has 14 amino acids. The CDR3 coding sequence is TGTGCCAGCAGTGTCAGGGGGCTAGGCAATGAGCAGTTCTTC. It is translated as CASSVRGLGNEQFF.